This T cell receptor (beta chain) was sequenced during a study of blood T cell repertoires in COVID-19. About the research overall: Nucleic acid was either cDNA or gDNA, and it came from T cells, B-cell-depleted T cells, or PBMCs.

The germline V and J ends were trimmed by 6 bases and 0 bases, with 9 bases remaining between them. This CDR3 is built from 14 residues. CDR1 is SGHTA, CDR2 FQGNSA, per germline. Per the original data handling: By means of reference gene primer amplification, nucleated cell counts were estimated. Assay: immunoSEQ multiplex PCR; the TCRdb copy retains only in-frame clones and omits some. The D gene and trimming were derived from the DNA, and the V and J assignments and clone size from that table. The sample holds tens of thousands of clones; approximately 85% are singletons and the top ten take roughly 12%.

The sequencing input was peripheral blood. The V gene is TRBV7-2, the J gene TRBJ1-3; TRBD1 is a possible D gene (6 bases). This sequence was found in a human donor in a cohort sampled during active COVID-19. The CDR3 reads CASSTDSSGNTIYF. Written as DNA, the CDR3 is TGTGCCAGCAGTACGGACAGCTCTGGAAACACCATATATTTT.